These T cell receptor beta chains were read from a single sample in a study of blood T cell repertoires in COVID-19. Method: immunoSEQ multiplex PCR; TCRdb's copy keeps in-frame clones and lacks some. The sample carries some 400,000 clones, more than 80% recorded once. Specimen: PBMCs or T cells enriched from blood (not recorded which). These receptors came from a man aged 25 to 40 who had recovered from COVID-19. CDR3s include the opening cysteine and the closing phenylalanine or tryptophan. The order of the fields is J gene, D gene, V gene, clone size, CDR3 protein, CDR3 DNA. The D gene is left open where the match is weak. Clone sizes are given selectively: once, few, many, or a class where the clone is expanded.

TRBJ1-6	TRBD1	TRBV7-9	once	CASSRGQASDSPLHF	TGTGCCAGCAGCCGCGGACAGGCCTCGGATTCACCCCTCCACTTT
TRBJ2-4	.	TRBV2	.	CASSDRAAKNIQYF	TGTGCCAGCAGTGACAGGGCGGCCAAAAACATTCAGTACTTC
TRBJ2-3	.	TRBV2	.	CASRPLAWGTDTQYF	TGTGCCAGCAGGCCACTAGCATGGGGCACAGATACGCAGTATTTT
TRBJ1-5	.	TRBV19	.	CASSHREPNQPQHF	TGTGCCAGTAGTCACCGGGAACCGAATCAGCCCCAGCATTTT
TRBJ1-5	.	TRBV19	few	CARCGGNQPQHF	TGTGCCAGGTGCGGAGGCAATCAGCCCCAGCATTTT
TRBJ1-5	TRBD1	TRBV9	.	CASRDRGVNQPQHF	TGTGCCAGCAGGGACAGGGGCGTGAATCAGCCCCAGCATTTT
TRBJ2-5	.	TRBV12-3/TRBV12-4	.	CASSLLAGETQYF	TGTGCCAGCAGTTTGTTGGCGGGGGAGACCCAGTACTTC
TRBJ2-7	TRBD2	TRBV7-6	.	CASSPSGRAFNEQYF	TGTGCCAGCAGCCCAAGCGGGAGGGCCTTTAACGAGCAGTACTTC
TRBJ1-6	.	TRBV30	.	CAWSEQGESPLHF	TGTGCCTGGAGTGAACAGGGAGAATCACCCCTCCACTTT
TRBJ2-1	.	TRBV2	.	CASSSSHEQFF	TGTGCCAGCTCTAGTAGCCATGAGCAGTTCTTC
TRBJ1-1	.	TRBV27	few	CASSLVAATEAFF	TGTGCCAGCAGTTTAGTAGCGGCTACTGAAGCTTTCTTT
TRBJ2-7	.	TRBV5-4	.	CASPESGRYYEQYF	TGTGCCAGCCCAGAAAGCGGCAGATACTACGAGCAGTACTTC
TRBJ1-4	TRBD1	TRBV7-3	many	CASSSGQGNEKLFF	TGTGCCAGCAGCTCAGGACAGGGGAATGAAAAACTGTTTTTT
TRBJ2-2	TRBD2	TRBV10-3	.	CAIMGLAGANTGELFF	TGTGCCATCATGGGACTAGCGGGTGCGAACACCGGGGAGCTGTTTTTT
TRBJ1-4	.	TRBV3-1/TRBV3-2	.	CASSQGVRGPNEKLFF	TGTGCCAGCAGCCAAGGTGTAAGGGGTCCTAATGAAAAACTGTTTTTT
TRBJ2-2	TRBD1	TRBV4-1	few	CASSQNRGQTGELFF	TGCGCCAGCAGCCAGAACAGGGGGCAAACCGGGGAGCTGTTTTTT
TRBJ1-2	.	TRBV12-3/TRBV12-4	.	CASSPLGSYGYTF	TGTGCCAGCAGTCCCCTGGGGAGCTATGGCTACACCTTC
TRBJ2-3	TRBD2	TRBV28	.	CASSRPGTSGSWQYF	TGTGCCAGCAGTAGACCCGGGACTAGCGGGAGTTGGCAGTATTTT
TRBJ2-4	TRBD2	TRBV2	.	CASGSGRAAAKNIQYF	TGTGCCAGCGGTAGCGGGAGGGCCGCGGCCAAAAACATTCAGTACTTC
TRBJ2-4	.	TRBV28	.	CASSPTTGSRVKNIQYF	TGTGCCAGCAGTCCAACTACAGGGTCCAGAGTCAAAAACATTCAGTACTTC
TRBJ2-7	TRBD1	TRBV28	.	CASSLSPGQGATYEQYF	TGTGCCAGCAGTTTGTCCCCGGGACAGGGGGCCACCTACGAGCAGTACTTC
TRBJ2-7	TRBD2	TRBV19	.	CASSPEREGLYEQYF	TGTGCCAGTAGTCCCGAGCGGGAGGGCCTCTACGAGCAGTACTTC
TRBJ2-7	.	TRBV28	.	CASSSPGAGVRVEQYF	TGTGCCAGCAGTTCCCCCGGGGCAGGGGTAAGAGTCGAGCAGTACTTC
TRBJ1-5	.	TRBV25-1	.	CASSVNNQPQHF	TGTGCCAGCAGTGTTAACAATCAGCCCCAGCATTTT
TRBJ1-4	TRBD1	TRBV4-2	.	CASSSTGLLGEKLFF	TGTGCCAGCAGCTCGACAGGGCTTTTGGGTGAAAAACTGTTTTTT
TRBJ2-2	.	TRBV19	.	CASSMEGLVGPGELFF	TGTGCCAGTAGTATGGAGGGCCTGGTGGGCCCCGGGGAGCTGTTTTTT
TRBJ1-2	.	TRBV5-1	.	CASSLAETPTNYGYTF	TGCGCCAGCAGCTTGGCCGAGACACCAACTAACTATGGCTACACCTTC
TRBJ1-5	TRBD1	TRBV19	.	CASSMGTGNQPQHF	TGTGCCAGTAGTATGGGGACAGGGAATCAGCCCCAGCATTTT
TRBJ2-7	.	TRBV2	once	CASSQTTPRQYF	TGTGCCAGCAGTCAGACTACCCCCAGGCAGTACTTC
TRBJ1-5	TRBD1	TRBV28	.	CASSKTGDYNQPQHF	TGTGCCAGCAGTAAGACAGGGGATTACAATCAGCCCCAGCATTTT
TRBJ1-4	.	TRBV5-1	.	CASSPWGDGGNEKLFF	TGCGCCAGCAGCCCCTGGGGGGACGGGGGAAATGAAAAACTGTTTTTT
TRBJ2-7	TRBD1	TRBV28	.	CASRRQGISYEQYF	TGTGCCAGCAGACGACAGGGGATATCCTACGAGCAGTACTTC
TRBJ1-1	.	TRBV28	.	CASSSLRGRSGSPPTEAFF	TGTGCCAGCAGCAGCCTAAGGGGTAGGAGTGGGTCCCCCCCCACTGAAGCTTTCTTT
TRBJ2-7	.	TRBV12-3/TRBV12-4	once	CASTVGAYEQYF	TGTGCCAGCACCGTTGGAGCCTACGAGCAGTACTTC
TRBJ1-4	TRBD1	TRBV7-9	.	CASSIAGTGQEKLFF	TGTGCCAGCAGCATAGCCGGGACAGGCCAAGAAAAACTGTTTTTT
TRBJ2-5	TRBD1	TRBV28	once	CASSLTGVLETQYF	TGTGCCAGCAGCCTGACAGGGGTGTTGGAGACCCAGTACTTC
TRBJ2-7	.	TRBV4-1	.	CASSQVSGGEQYF	TGCGCCAGCAGCCAAGTTTCCGGGGGCGAGCAGTACTTC
TRBJ1-3	.	TRBV28	.	CASGAGPGNTIYF	TGTGCCAGCGGCGCAGGGCCCGGAAACACCATATATTTT
TRBJ1-2	.	TRBV28	.	CASSLSGQTGYGYTF	TGTGCCAGCAGTTTATCGGGCCAGACAGGCTATGGCTACACCTTC
TRBJ2-5	TRBD2	TRBV2	.	CASSEVAGIETQYF	TGTGCCAGCAGTGAGGTAGCGGGAATCGAGACCCAGTACTTC
TRBJ1-5	.	TRBV3-1/TRBV3-2	.	CASSQDPGSNQPQHF	TGTGCCAGCAGCCAAGATCCGGGAAGCAATCAGCCCCAGCATTTT
TRBJ1-2	.	TRBV28	.	CASGSIGTLYGYTF	TGTGCCAGCGGATCAATCGGGACTCTCTATGGCTACACCTTC
TRBJ2-7	TRBD2	TRBV10-3	.	CAISPGLADSYEQYF	TGTGCCATCAGTCCGGGACTAGCGGATTCCTACGAGCAGTACTTC
TRBJ1-1	.	TRBV4-1	.	CASNPSPEALEAFF	TGCGCCAGCAACCCAAGCCCGGAGGCCCTAGAAGCTTTCTTT
TRBJ1-5	.	TRBV19	.	CASSMETGFSNQPQHF	TGTGCCAGTAGTATGGAAACAGGGTTTAGCAATCAGCCCCAGCATTTT
TRBJ2-7	.	TRBV4-1	.	CASSQLTGDYEQYF	TGCGCCAGCAGCCAGCTGACAGGAGACTACGAGCAGTACTTC
TRBJ2-1	TRBD2	TRBV19	.	CASSIDRGSGSFGNEQFF	TGTGCCAGTAGTATAGATCGGGGTAGCGGGAGCTTTGGGAATGAGCAGTTCTTC
TRBJ1-1	.	TRBV28	.	CASSGRGSRTEAFF	TGTGCCAGCAGCGGCAGGGGCTCTCGGACTGAAGCTTTCTTT
TRBJ1-6	.	TRBV10-2	.	CASSDITRSSYNSPLHF	TGCGCCAGCAGTGATATAACGAGAAGCTCCTATAATTCACCCCTCCACTTT
TRBJ1-1	.	TRBV5-1	.	CASSLPGWTEAFF	TGCGCCAGCAGCTTACCAGGGTGGACTGAAGCTTTCTTT